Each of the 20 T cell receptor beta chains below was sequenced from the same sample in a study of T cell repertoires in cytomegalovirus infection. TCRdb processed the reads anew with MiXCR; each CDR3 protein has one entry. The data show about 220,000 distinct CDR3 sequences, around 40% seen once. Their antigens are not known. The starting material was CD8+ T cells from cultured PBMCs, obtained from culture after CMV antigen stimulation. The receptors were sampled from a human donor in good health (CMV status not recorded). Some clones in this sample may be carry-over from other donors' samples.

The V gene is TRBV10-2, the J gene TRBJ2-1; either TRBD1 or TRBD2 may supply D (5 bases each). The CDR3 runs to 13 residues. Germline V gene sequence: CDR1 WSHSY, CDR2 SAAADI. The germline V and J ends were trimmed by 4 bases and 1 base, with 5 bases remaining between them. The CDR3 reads CASSGGSYNEQFF. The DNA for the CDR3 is TGCGCCAGCAGTGGGGGGTCCTACAATGAGCAGTTCTTC.

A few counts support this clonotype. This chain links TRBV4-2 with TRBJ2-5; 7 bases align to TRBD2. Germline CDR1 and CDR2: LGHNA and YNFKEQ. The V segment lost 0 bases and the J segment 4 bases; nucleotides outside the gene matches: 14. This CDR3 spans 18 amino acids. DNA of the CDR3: TGTGCCAGCAGCCAAGAATACCGTAGCGGGCATCTCCGAGAGACCCAGTACTTC. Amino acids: CASSQEYRSGHLRETQYF.

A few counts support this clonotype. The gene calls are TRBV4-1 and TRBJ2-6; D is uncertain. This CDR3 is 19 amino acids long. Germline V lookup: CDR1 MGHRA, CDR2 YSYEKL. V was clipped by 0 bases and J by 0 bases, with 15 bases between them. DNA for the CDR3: TGCGCCAGCAGCCAAGATCTAGGAAAGTTGGGCTCTGGGGCCAACGTCCTGACTTTC. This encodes CASSQDLGKLGSGANVLTF.

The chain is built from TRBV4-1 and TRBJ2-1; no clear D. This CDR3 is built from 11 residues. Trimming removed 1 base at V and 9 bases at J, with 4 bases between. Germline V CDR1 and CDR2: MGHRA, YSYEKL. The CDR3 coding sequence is TGCGCCAGCAGCCAAGGGCGTGAGCAGTTCTTC. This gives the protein CASSQGREQFF.

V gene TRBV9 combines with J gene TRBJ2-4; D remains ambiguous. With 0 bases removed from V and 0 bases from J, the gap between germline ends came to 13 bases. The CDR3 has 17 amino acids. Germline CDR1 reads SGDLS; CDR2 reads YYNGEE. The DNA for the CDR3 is TGTGCCAGCAGCGTAGAGGCGGCAAGAGAAGCCAAAAACATTCAGTACTTC. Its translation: CASSVEAAREAKNIQYF.

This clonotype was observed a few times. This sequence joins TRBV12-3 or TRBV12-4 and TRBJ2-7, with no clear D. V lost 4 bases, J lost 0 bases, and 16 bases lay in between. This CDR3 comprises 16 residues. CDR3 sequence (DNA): TGTGCCAGCAGTTACCCCGGAAGGGCAAGCTCCTACGAGCAGTACTTC. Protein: CASSYPGRASSYEQYF.

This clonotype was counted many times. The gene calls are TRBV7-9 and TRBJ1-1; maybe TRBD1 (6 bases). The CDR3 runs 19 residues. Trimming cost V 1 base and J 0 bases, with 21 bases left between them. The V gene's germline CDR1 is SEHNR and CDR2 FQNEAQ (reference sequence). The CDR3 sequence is CASSLGGIQGRVLNTEAFF. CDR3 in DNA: TGTGCCAGCAGCTTAGGGGGAATACAGGGACGGGTGTTGAACACTGAAGCTTTCTTT.

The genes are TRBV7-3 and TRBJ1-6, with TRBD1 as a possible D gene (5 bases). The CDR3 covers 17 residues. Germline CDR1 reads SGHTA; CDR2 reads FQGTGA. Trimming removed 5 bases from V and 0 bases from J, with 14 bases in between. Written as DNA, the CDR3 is TGTGCCAGCAGCCCCGGGACCTTGAGCTCCTATAATTCACCCCTCCACTTT. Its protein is CASSPGTLSSYNSPLHF.

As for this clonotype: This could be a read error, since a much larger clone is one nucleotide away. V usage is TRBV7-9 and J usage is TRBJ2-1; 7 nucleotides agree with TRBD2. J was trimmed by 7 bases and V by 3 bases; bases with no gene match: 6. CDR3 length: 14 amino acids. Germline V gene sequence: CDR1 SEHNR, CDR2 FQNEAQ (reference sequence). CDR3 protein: CASSFIVSGNEQFF. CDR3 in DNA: TGTGCCAGCAGCTTCATAGTTAGCGGGAATGAGCAGTTCTTC.

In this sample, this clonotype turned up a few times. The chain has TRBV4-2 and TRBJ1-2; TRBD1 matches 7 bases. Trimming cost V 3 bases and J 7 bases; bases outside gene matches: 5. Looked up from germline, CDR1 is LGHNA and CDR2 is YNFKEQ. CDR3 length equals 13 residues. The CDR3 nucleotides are TGTGCCAGCAGCCACCTGACAGGGATTGGCTACACCTTC. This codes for CASSHLTGIGYTF.

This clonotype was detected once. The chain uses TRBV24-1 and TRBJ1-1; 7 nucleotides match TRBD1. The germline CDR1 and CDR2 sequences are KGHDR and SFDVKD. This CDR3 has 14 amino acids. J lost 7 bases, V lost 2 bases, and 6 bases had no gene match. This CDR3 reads CATSDSFRDSEAFF. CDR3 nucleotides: TGTGCCACCAGTGATTCGTTCCGGGACAGTGAAGCTTTCTTT.

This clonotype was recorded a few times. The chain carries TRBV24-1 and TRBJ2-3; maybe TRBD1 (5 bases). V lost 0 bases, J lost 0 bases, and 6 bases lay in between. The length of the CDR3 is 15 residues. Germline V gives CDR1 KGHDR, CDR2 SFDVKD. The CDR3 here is CATSDLAGSTDTQYF. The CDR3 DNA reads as TGTGCCACCAGTGATTTGGCAGGGAGCACAGATACGCAGTATTTT.

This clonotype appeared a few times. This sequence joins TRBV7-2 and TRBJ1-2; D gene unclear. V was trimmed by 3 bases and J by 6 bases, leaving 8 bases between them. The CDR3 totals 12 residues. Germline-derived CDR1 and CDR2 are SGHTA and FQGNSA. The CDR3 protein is CASSFSPNGYTF. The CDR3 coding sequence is TGTGCCAGCAGCTTCAGCCCTAATGGCTACACCTTC. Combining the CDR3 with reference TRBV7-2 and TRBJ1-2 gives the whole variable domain GAGVSQSPSNKVTEKGKDVELRCDPISGHTALYWYRQSLGQGLEFLIYFQGNSAPDKSGLPSDRFSAERTGGSVSTLTIQRTQQEDSAVYLCASSFSPNGYTFGSGTRLTVV.

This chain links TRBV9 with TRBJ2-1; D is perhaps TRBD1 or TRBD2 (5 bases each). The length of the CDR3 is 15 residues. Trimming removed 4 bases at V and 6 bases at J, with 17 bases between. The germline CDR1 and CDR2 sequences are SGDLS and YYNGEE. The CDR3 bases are TGTGCCAGCAGCCCCGCTCGGGGACCCTCCAATGAGCAGTTCTTC. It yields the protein CASSPARGPSNEQFF.

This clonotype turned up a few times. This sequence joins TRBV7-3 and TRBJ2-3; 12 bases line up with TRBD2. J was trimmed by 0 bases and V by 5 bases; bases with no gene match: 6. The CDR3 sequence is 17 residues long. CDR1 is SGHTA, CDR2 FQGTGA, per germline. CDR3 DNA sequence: TGTGCCAGCAGCCCCCCGGGACTAGCGGGTAGCACAGATACGCAGTATTTT. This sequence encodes CASSPPGLAGSTDTQYF.

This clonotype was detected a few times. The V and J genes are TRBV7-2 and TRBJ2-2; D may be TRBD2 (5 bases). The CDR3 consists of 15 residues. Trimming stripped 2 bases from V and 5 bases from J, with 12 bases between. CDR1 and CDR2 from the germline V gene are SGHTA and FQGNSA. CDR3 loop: CASSLLGGWTGELFF. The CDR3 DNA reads TGTGCCAGCAGCTTACTAGGAGGATGGACCGGGGAGCTGTTTTTT. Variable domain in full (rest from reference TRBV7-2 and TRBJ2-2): GAGVSQSPSNKVTEKGKDVELRCDPISGHTALYWYRQSLGQGLEFLIYFQGNSAPDKSGLPSDRFSAERTGGSVSTLTIQRTQQEDSAVYLCASSLLGGWTGELFFGEGSRLTVL.

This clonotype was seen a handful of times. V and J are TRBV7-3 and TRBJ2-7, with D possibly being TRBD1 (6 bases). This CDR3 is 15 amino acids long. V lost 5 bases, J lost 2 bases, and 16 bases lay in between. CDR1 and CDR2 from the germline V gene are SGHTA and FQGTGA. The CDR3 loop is CASSPPGTSPYEQYF. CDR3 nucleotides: TGTGCCAGCAGCCCACCAGGGACATCACCCTACGAGCAGTACTTC.

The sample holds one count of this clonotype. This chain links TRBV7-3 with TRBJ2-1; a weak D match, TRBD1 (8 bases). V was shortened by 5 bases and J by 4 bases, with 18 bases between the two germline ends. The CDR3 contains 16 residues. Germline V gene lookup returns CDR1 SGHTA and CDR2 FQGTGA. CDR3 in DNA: TGTGCCAGCAGCAAGAGCGGGACAGGAGGATACAATGAGCAGTTCTTC. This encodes CASSKSGTGGYNEQFF.

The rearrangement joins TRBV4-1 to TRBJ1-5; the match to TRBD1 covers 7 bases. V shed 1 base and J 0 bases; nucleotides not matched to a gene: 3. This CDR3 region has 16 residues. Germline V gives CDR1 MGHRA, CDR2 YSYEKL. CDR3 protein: CASSQAQGYSNQPQHF. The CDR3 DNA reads TGCGCCAGCAGCCAAGCACAGGGGTATAGCAATCAGCCCCAGCATTTT.

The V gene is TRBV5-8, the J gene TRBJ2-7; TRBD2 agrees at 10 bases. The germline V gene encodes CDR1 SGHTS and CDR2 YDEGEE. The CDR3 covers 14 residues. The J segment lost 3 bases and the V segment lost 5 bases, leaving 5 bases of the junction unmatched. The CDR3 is CASSGLAAFYEQYF. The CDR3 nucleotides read TGTGCCAGCAGTGGACTAGCGGCCTTCTACGAGCAGTACTTC.